This T cell receptor beta chain appears in the sequencing data of a study of T cell clonotyping in hematopoietic cell transplantation. This table comes from immunoSEQ multiplex PCR, and its TCRdb copy is limited to in-frame clones, with some not included. Among about 12,000 clones, roughly 45% were seen once, and the ten largest hold around 9.9%. V lost 2 bases and J lost 8, with 21 bases in between. The CDR3 has 15 amino acids. Per the germline V gene, CDR1 is GTSNPN and CDR2 is SVGIG (reference sequence). V gene TRBV30 combines with J gene TRBJ1-2; a possible D gene is TRBD1 (5 bases). Source material: peripheral blood mononuclear cells. This TCR derives from a man aged 50-59 years in good health. Some clones in this sample may be carry-over from other donors' samples. The CDR3 sequence is CAWSRLSSDSQGYTF. In DNA, the CDR3 is TGTGCCTGGAGTCGGCTATCGTCAGACAGTCAAGGCTACACCTTC.